A selection of T cell receptor beta chains follows, all from one sample in a study of OX40 agonist ivuxolimab in advanced cancers. The repertoire was sequenced with immunoSEQ multiplex PCR; TCRdb's copy has only in-frame clones and lacks some. The table has 40,000 to 45,000 clones, approximately 86% seen once. The starting material was CD4+ or CD8+ T cells sorted from blood, obtained in a trial of the OX40 agonist ivuxolimab. All receptors derive from an adult with an advanced solid tumor such as melanoma, head and neck, liver or kidney cancer. CDR3s include the opening cysteine and the closing phenylalanine or tryptophan. A D gene is named only where the DNA matches it firmly. Clone size, where shown, is once, few, many, or a class for clones that have expanded.

. . TRBJ2-2 TRBV7-2 TGTGCCAGCAGCTTAGAGTGGTCGGGCGGGGAGCTGTTTTTT CASSLEWSGGELFF
. . TRBJ1-4 TRBV4-3 TGCGCCAGCAGCCAAGAGCCTTATGAAAAACTGTTTTTT CASSQEPYEKLFF
. . TRBJ2-2 TRBV2 TGTGCCACCCTTCAGAGTTCTCTGCGACCCGGGGAGCTGTTTTTT CATLQSSLRPGELFF
TRBD1 . TRBJ2-1 TRBV11-3 TGTGCCAGCAGCTTGGGACAGGGGAAGATGAATGAGCAGTTCTTC CASSLGQGKMNEQFF
. . TRBJ1-4 TRBV25-1 TGTGCCAGCAGTGAATCTAGGGGAACTAATGAAAAACTGTTTTTT CASSESRGTNEKLFF
TRBD1 once TRBJ2-2 TRBV30 TGTGCCTGGAGTCAGGGGGCACGGGTAGACACCGGGGAGCTGTTTTTT CAWSQGARVDTGELFF
. few TRBJ1-1 TRBV6-4 TGTGCCAGCAGTCCCCAAGGACAGCTCACTGAAGCTTTCTTT CASSPQGQLTEAFF
TRBD2 few TRBJ2-5 TRBV5-1 TGCGCCAGCAGCTTTTCGACTAGCTACCAAGAGACCCAGTACTTC CASSFSTSYQETQYF
TRBD2 . TRBJ2-5 TRBV10-3 TGTGCCATCAGGACCGATGGGACTAGCGGGGGGCCTTACCAAGAGACCCAGTACTTC CAIRTDGTSGGPYQETQYF
TRBD2 . TRBJ2-1 TRBV11-2 TGTGCCAGCAGCTTAGTCGGGACTATAAGTGGTGAGCAGTTCTTC CASSLVGTISGEQFF
. . TRBJ1-1 TRBV27 TGTGCCAGCAGTCCCCCCTGGGAGGAGAGCGCTGAAGCTTTCTTT CASSPPWEESAEAFF
. . TRBJ2-2 TRBV7-3 TGTGCCAGCAGCTTAAGAGAAACCGGGGAGCTGTTTTTT CASSLRETGELFF
. . TRBJ2-5 TRBV6-5 TGTGCCAGCAGTTTCGGACGGCACCAAGAGACCCAGTACTTC CASSFGRHQETQYF
. . TRBJ2-2 TRBV20-1 TGCAGTGCTAAAGGGGCCGGGGAGCTGTTTTTT CSAKGAGELFF
TRBD1 . TRBJ1-2 TRBV6-1 TGTGCCAGCAGACTCACAGGGGGCGACTATGGCTACACCTTC CASRLTGGDYGYTF
TRBD1 . TRBJ2-7 TRBV7-3 TGTGCTAGCAGCTTTTTAAGGGACAGGGTTTCCTACGAGCAGTACTTC CASSFLRDRVSYEQYF
TRBD2 . TRBJ2-1 TRBV5-1 TGCGCCAGCAGCCCTCGGACTAGCGGGGGTAATGAGCAGTTCTTC CASSPRTSGGNEQFF
TRBD1 few TRBJ1-5 TRBV5-1 TGCGCCAGCAGCTTGTGGGGACAGGACTACTATCAGCCCCAGCATTTT CASSLWGQDYYQPQHF
TRBD1 . TRBJ2-6 TRBV29-1 TGCAGCGTCGGACAGGGCTCTAAATCTGGGGCCAACGTCCTGACTTTC CSVGQGSKSGANVLTF
TRBD1 . TRBJ1-1 TRBV7-2 TGTGCCAGCAGCTTAGCGCCAGGGGGCAACACTGAAGCTTTCTTT CASSLAPGGNTEAFF
. . TRBJ2-2 TRBV4-3 TGCGCCAGCAGCCAACTCACTAACCGGAACACCGGGGAGCTGTTTTTT CASSQLTNRNTGELFF
TRBD1 . TRBJ2-5 TRBV6-6 TGTGCCAGCAGTTCCGGGACAGGGGGTCGAGAGACCCAGTACTTC CASSSGTGGRETQYF
. . TRBJ1-2 TRBV18 TGTGCCAGCTCACCACCGAACAGGGACAAAGCTAACTATGGCTACACCTTC CASSPPNRDKANYGYTF
. . TRBJ2-5 TRBV5-6 TGTGCCAGCAGCTTGCTGTCCGGGGAGACCCAGTACTTC CASSLLSGETQYF